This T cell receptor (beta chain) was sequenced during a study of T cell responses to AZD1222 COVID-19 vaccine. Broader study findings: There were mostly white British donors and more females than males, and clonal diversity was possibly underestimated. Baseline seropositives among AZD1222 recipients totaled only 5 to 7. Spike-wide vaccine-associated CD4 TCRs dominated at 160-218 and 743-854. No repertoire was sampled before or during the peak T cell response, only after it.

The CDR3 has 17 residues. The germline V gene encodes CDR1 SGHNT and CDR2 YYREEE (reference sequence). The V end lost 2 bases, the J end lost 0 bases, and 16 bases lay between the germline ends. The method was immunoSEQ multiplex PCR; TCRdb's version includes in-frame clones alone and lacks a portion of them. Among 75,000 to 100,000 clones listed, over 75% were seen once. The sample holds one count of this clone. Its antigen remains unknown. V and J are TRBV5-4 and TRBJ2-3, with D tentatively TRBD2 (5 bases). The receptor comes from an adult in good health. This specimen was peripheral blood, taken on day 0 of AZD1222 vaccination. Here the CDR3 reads CASSLSVARFSTDTQYF. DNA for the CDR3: TGTGCCAGCAGCTTAAGCGTAGCGAGGTTTAGCACAGATACGCAGTATTTT.